This T cell receptor beta chain came from a study of T-cell reconstitution after alpha-beta-depleted transplantation in children. The V end lost 2 bases, the J end lost 7 bases, and 15 bases lay between the germline ends. The CDR3 spans 15 residues. CDR1 and CDR2 (germline): MDHEN, SYDVKM. TCRbeta library preparation incorporated unique molecular identifiers. TCRdb itself ran the PCR reads through MiXCR, one entry per CDR3 protein. The profile shows more than 400,000 distinct CDR3 sequences, about 10% of them singletons. Specimen: PBMCs, mostly from graft donor cells, collected 180 days after TCRalphabeta/CD19-depleted stem cell transplant. The sequence came from a female patient between 2 and 15 years old who had a stem cell transplant for aplastic anemia, so the T cells may come from the graft donor. The V and J genes are TRBV28 and TRBJ1-5; D call uncertain. The CDR3 loop is CASSLRTPWRQPQHF. CDR3 coding DNA: TGTGCCAGCAGTTTAAGGACCCCCTGGCGGCAGCCCCAGCATTTT. Using reference TRBV28 and TRBJ1-5 for the parts outside the CDR3, the full variable domain is DVKVTQSSRYLVKRTGEKVFLECVQDMDHENMFWYRQDPGLGLRLIYFSYDVKMKEKGDIPEGYSVSREKKERFSLILESASTNQTSMYLCASSLRTPWRQPQHFGDGTRLSIL.